Shown below are 10 T cell receptor beta chains from a single sample sequenced in a study of cytomegalovirus exposure and HLA in healthy donors. Primers: 60 Vbeta forward and 13 Jbeta reverse. TCRdb keeps only in-frame clones here, not all; method: immunoSEQ multiplex PCR. This table has some 220,000 clones, around four fifths appearing once. Specimen: PBMCs. Source of these receptors: a woman aged 60 to 75 in good health and CMV-seropositive.

A few counts support this clone. This sequence joins TRBV4-3 and TRBJ1-2; TRBD1 is a possible D gene (5 bases). CDR1 is LGHNA and CDR2 is YSLEER in the germline V gene. Trimming stripped 1 base from V and 4 bases from J, with 10 bases between. The CDR3 spans 14 residues. CDR3 DNA: TGCGCCAGCAGCCAAGTTCAGGGATCCTATGGCTACACCTTC. Protein product: CASSQVQGSYGYTF.

The chain has TRBV19 and TRBJ2-1; tentatively, D is TRBD2 (6 bases). CDR1 and CDR2 from the germline V gene are LNHDA and SQIVND (reference sequence). Trimming shortened V by 5 bases and J by 9 bases, and 14 bases separated the two germline ends. The CDR3 has 13 amino acids. DNA of the CDR3: TGTGCCAGTAGTTCAACCGCTAGCGCTGAGCAGTTCTTC. It is translated as CASSSTASAEQFF.

The chain has TRBV30 and TRBJ2-7, with 10 bases fitting TRBD2. After removal of 0 bases from V and 4 bases from J, the junction contained 0 bases not matched to a gene. Germline CDR1 reads GTSNPN; CDR2 reads SVGIG (reference sequence). The CDR3 extends over 13 amino acids. The CDR3 bases are TGTGCCTGGAGTGTACTAGCGGGATACGAGCAGTACTTC. Its translation: CAWSVLAGYEQYF.

This clone occurred a few times. The J gene is TRBJ1-1, the V gene TRBV5-1, with a weak D call TRBD1 (5 bases). There are 14 residues in the CDR3. CDR1 SGHRS and CDR2 YFSETQ come from the germline V gene. The V end was cut by 4 bases, the J end by 3 bases, with 13 bases between. CDR3 sequence: CASSPGGAYTEAFF. CDR3 coding DNA: TGCGCCAGCAGCCCCGGTGGGGCCTACACTGAAGCTTTCTTT. The whole variable domain, remainder taken from reference TRBV5-1 and TRBJ1-1, is KAGVTQTPRYLIKTRGQQVTLSCSPISGHRSVSWYQQTPGQGLQFLFEYFSETQRNKGNFPGRFSGRQFSNSRSEMNVSTLELGDSALYLCASSPGGAYTEAFFGQGTRLTVV.

V usage is TRBV10-3 and J usage is TRBJ2-7; D possibly corresponds to TRBD2 (5 bases). The CDR3 contains 14 residues. The V and J ends lost 6 bases and 3 bases respectively, with 15 bases between them. Germline CDR1 reads ENHRY; CDR2 reads SYGVKD. CDR3 coding DNA: TGTGCCATCAGGGTCTCGGACGGGAACTACGAGCAGTACTTC. Amino acids: CAIRVSDGNYEQYF.

CDR3 region: CASSLEVSGADNEQFF. The DNA of the CDR3 is TGCGCCAGCAGCTTGGAGGTATCAGGGGCCGACAATGAGCAGTTCTTC. The chain carries TRBV5-1 and TRBJ2-1; a weak D match, TRBD1 (6 bases). The CDR3 runs to 16 residues. V was pared by 0 bases and J by 5 bases, with 15 bases between. CDR1 is SGHRS, CDR2 YFSETQ, per germline.

Concerning this clone: A read error may account for a junction end that differs from germline. This chain uses TRBV7-9 with TRBJ2-5, with TRBD1 identical over 7 bases. Looked up from germline, CDR1 is SEHNR and CDR2 is FQNEAQ (reference sequence). This CDR3 comprises 15 residues. The CDR3 protein is CSSSSQGRLQETQYF. Here the CDR3 DNA reads TGTTCCAGCAGCTCACAGGGGCGACTCCAAGAGACCCAGTACTTC.

This chain uses TRBV6-1 with TRBJ1-4; D perhaps matches TRBD1 (6 bases). From germline, CDR1 is MNHNS and CDR2 SASEGT. This CDR3 contains 16 residues. V lost 2 bases and J lost 5, with 15 bases in between. In DNA form, the CDR3 reads TGTGCCAGCAGTGAACCCCCGGACAGCATGAATGAAAAACTGTTTTTT. The encoded protein is CASSEPPDSMNEKLFF.

This sequence joins TRBV7-3 and TRBJ2-2; 11 bases agree with TRBD2. The CDR3 spans 15 residues. Germline V gives CDR1 SGHTA, CDR2 FQGTGA. With V trimmed by 2 bases and J by 6 bases, 2 bases remained unmatched. The CDR3 spells CASSLVSGGAGELFF. CDR3 sequence (DNA): TGTGCCAGCAGCTTAGTTAGCGGGGGGGCCGGGGAGCTGTTTTTT. The whole variable domain, filled in from reference TRBV7-3 and TRBJ2-2, reads GAGVSQTPSNKVTEKGKYVELRCDPISGHTALYWYRQSLGQGPEFLIYFQGTGAADDSGLPNDRFFAVRPEGSVSTLKIQRTERGDSAVYLCASSLVSGGAGELFFGEGSRLTVL.

This clone came up once. The V and J genes are TRBV15 and TRBJ1-4, with D possibly TRBD1 on 5 matching bases. There are 16 residues in the CDR3. The V gene's germline CDR1 is LNHNV and CDR2 YYDKDF (reference sequence). V shed 1 base and J shed 7 bases, with 16 bases lying between them. CDR3 protein: CATSRALSGWGEKLFF. CDR3 coding DNA: TGTGCCACCAGCAGAGCTCTTTCAGGGTGGGGTGAAAAACTGTTTTTT.